This TCR beta chain was sequenced for a study of cytomegalovirus exposure and HLA in healthy donors. The study, taken as a whole, reports: There were some public TCRs occurring in many donors, but most TCR sequences were rare.

PCR was performed using 60 Vbeta and 13 Jbeta primers. Only in-frame clones appear in the TCRdb table, and some are missing; sequencing was by immunoSEQ multiplex PCR. The data show about 240,000 clones, approximately 84% seen once. Healthy individuals who donated bone marrow served as the donors. Donors sampled were nominally healthy, though unrecorded immune exposures were likely. Remarks on this clone: What it recognizes is unknown.

Sequencing was done on a sample of PBMCs. The receptor comes from a girl aged 2-15 years in good health and CMV-seronegative.

DNA of the CDR3: TGCAGCGCTCGGACAGGGTCGTTAAACACTGAAGCTTTCTTT. It encodes CSARTGSLNTEAFF. The chain recombines TRBV29-1 with TRBJ1-1, with TRBD1 matching over 8 bases. The CDR3 loop spans 14 amino acids. Germline values: CDR1 SQVTM, CDR2 ANQGSEA. Trimming cost V 7 bases and J 2 bases; bases outside gene matches: 9.